The 10 T cell receptor beta chains presented below share a single source sample, sequenced in a study of shared clonotypes between healthy human individuals. Only in-frame clones appear in the TCRdb table, and some are missing; sequencing was by immunoSEQ multiplex PCR. Of under 2.5 million clones in the sample, 85% to 95% were seen once. The specimen sequenced was naive CD4+ T cells from PBMCs. This sample's subset: CD45RA+ positively selected. The receptor source for this set is a man younger than 35 in good health. Some clones in this sample may be carry-over from other donors' samples.

There are a few counts of this clone. The chain links TRBV29-1 to TRBJ2-7; a weak D match, TRBD2 (5 bases). Germline values: CDR1 SQVTM, CDR2 ANQGSEA. CDR3 length: 12 residues. The germline V and J ends were trimmed by 4 bases and 2 bases, with 9 bases remaining between them. CDR3 DNA sequence: TGCAGCGTTGGAGGGCGGCCCTACGAGCAGTACTTC. Its translation is CSVGGRPYEQYF.

The CDR3 nucleotides are TGTGCCAGCAGGCGGTCCAAAGGGGAGACCCAGTACTTC. It encodes CASRRSKGETQYF. V gene TRBV6-5 combines with J gene TRBJ2-5; D remains unclear. The CDR3 totals 13 residues. Germline V gene sequence: CDR1 MNHEY, CDR2 SVGAGI. V was clipped by 6 bases and J by 5 bases, with 13 bases between them.

The V call is TRBV5-1, the J call TRBJ2-4, with D tentatively TRBD2 (6 bases). Germline V gene lookup returns CDR1 SGHRS and CDR2 YFSETQ. The CDR3 spans 16 residues. V lost 2 bases, J lost 3 bases, and 15 bases lay in between. The DNA of the CDR3 is TGCGCCAGCAGCTTTAGTAGCGGTGGGGACAAAAACATTCAGTACTTC. It encodes CASSFSSGGDKNIQYF.

V usage is TRBV27 and J usage is TRBJ2-7; D perhaps matches TRBD1 (5 bases). Germline-derived CDR1 and CDR2 are MNHEY and SMNVEV (reference sequence). V was clipped by 2 bases and J by 2 bases, with 22 bases between them. This CDR3 has 18 amino acids. CDR3 bases: TGTGCCAGCAGTTTAAGGTCGCGGACATACCCTGGCGCCTACGAGCAGTACTTC. It translates to CASSLRSRTYPGAYEQYF.

With respect to this clone: Other DNA sequences in the same sample also yield this CDR3. The chain combines TRBV15 with TRBJ1-1, with unresolved D. Looked up from germline, CDR1 is LNHNV and CDR2 is YYDKDF (reference sequence). The CDR3 covers 13 residues. V was cut by 0 bases and J by 0 bases, with 2 bases left in between. The CDR3 region is CATSRDVNTEAFF. CDR3 bases: TGTGCCACCAGCAGAGACGTGAACACTGAAGCTTTCTTT.

This sequence joins TRBV10-1 and TRBJ1-5; no firm D call. CDR1 and CDR2 from the germline V gene are WNHNN and SYGVQD (reference sequence). Trimming removed 4 bases at V and 5 bases at J, with 9 bases between. The CDR3 has 13 amino acids. This chain's CDR3 is CASSAGLDQPQHF. DNA for the CDR3: TGCGCCAGCAGTGCCGGATTGGATCAGCCCCAGCATTTT.

The genes are TRBV28 and TRBJ2-7; D unresolved. The germline gives CDR1 MDHEN, CDR2 SYDVKM. Trimming removed 3 bases from V and 2 bases from J, with 11 bases in between. The CDR3 consists of 14 residues. This CDR3 is CASSFIDGAYEQYF. In DNA, the CDR3 is TGTGCCAGCAGTTTCATCGACGGAGCCTACGAGCAGTACTTC.

J is TRBJ2-5 and V is TRBV2; 8 bases fit TRBD2. The germline CDR1 and CDR2 sequences are SNHLY and FYNNEI. Trimming removed 0 bases from V and 0 bases from J; junction bases left unmatched: 6. The CDR3 totals 17 residues. The CDR3 here is CASSEAFTSGYQETQYF. The DNA for the CDR3 is TGTGCCAGCAGTGAAGCTTTCACTAGCGGTTACCAAGAGACCCAGTACTTC.

J is TRBJ1-1 and V is TRBV15; no clear D. From germline, CDR1 is LNHNV and CDR2 YYDKDF (reference sequence). This CDR3 spans 15 amino acids. Trimming removed 5 bases from V and 1 base from J, with 14 bases in between. The CDR3 DNA reads TGTGCCACCAGCCGGAAATCGACCGAGAACACTGAAGCTTTCTTT. It yields the protein CATSRKSTENTEAFF. The full variable domain, in which reference TRBV15 and TRBJ1-1 provide the parts outside the CDR3, is DAMVIQNPRYQVTQFGKPVTLSCSQTLNHNVMYWYQQKSSQAPKLLFHYYDKDFNNEADTPDNFQSRRPNTSFCFLDIRSPGLGDTAMYLCATSRKSTENTEAFFGQGTRLTVV.

The V and J genes are TRBV9 and TRBJ1-1; 7 bases are a match to TRBD1. Germline V gene lookup returns CDR1 SGDLS and CDR2 YYNGEE. The length of the CDR3 is 13 residues. Unmatched junction bases numbered 4, after V lost 3 bases and J lost 5 bases. The CDR3 here is CASSGDRATEAFF. The CDR3 DNA follows: TGTGCCAGCAGCGGTGACAGGGCGACTGAAGCTTTCTTT.